Each of the 3 T cell receptor beta chains below was sequenced from the same sample in a study of cytomegalovirus exposure and HLA in healthy donors. Repertoires were generated with immunoSEQ multiplex PCR, while TCRdb's copy carries only in-frame clones and drops some. The sample includes about 200,000 clones, about nine tenths of them seen just once. The source material was PBMCs. The receptors originated from a woman between 18 and 29 years old in good health and CMV-seropositive.

The chain joins TRBV29-1 to TRBJ1-2; a possible D gene is TRBD1 (5 bases). CDR1 and CDR2 from the germline V gene are SQVTM and ANQGSEA. This CDR3 is built from 12 residues. Trimming took 3 bases from V and 5 from J, leaving 10 bases between them. The CDR3 bases are TGCAGCGTTGACAGGGAAGGATATGGCTACACCTTC. It specifies CSVDREGYGYTF. Combining the CDR3 with reference TRBV29-1 and TRBJ1-2 gives the whole variable domain SAVISQKPSRDICQRGTSLTIQCQVDSQVTMMFWYRQQPGQSLTLIATANQGSEATYESGFVIDKFPISRPNLTFSTLTVSNMSPEDSSIYLCSVDREGYGYTFGSGTRLTVV.

The count of this clone is one. The chain links TRBV6-1 to TRBJ2-7, with TRBD2 matching 8 bases. Per the germline V gene, CDR1 is MNHNS and CDR2 is SASEGT. The CDR3 is 13 residues long. Trimming removed 3 bases from V and 4 bases from J; junction bases left unmatched: 2. CDR3: CASSEREAYEQYF. As DNA, the CDR3 is TGTGCCAGCAGTGAGCGGGAGGCATACGAGCAGTACTTC.

This clone was counted a few times. The DNA for the CDR3 is TGTGCCAGCAGCTCCGGACAGTTCTACGAGCAGTACTTC. It translates to CASSSGQFYEQYF. The gene calls are TRBV7-9 and TRBJ2-7; D perhaps matches TRBD1 (6 bases). The CDR3 totals 13 residues. V dropped 4 bases and J dropped 3 bases, with 10 bases sitting between them. CDR1 is SEHNR and CDR2 is FQNEAQ in the germline V gene (reference sequence).